These T cell receptor beta chains were read from a single sample in a study of spatial heterogeneity in lung cancer. TCRdb reanalysed the 5' RACE reads using MiXCR and keeps one entry per CDR3 protein. The sample gives 35,000 to 55,000 distinct CDR3 sequences, roughly 7% of which show up once; roughly two fifths is in the top ten. The sequenced sample was PBMCs, obtained at surgery. The receptors derive from a female donor with early-stage non-small cell lung cancer. Both conserved end residues are part of each CDR3. The order of the fields is clone size, V gene, D gene, J gene, CDR3 protein, CDR3 DNA. A D gene is named only where the DNA matches it firmly. Rows may omit the clone size; those that give it use once, few, many or a size class.

size: NA; V: TRBV18; D: NA; J: TRBJ2-2; CDR3: CASSPGGVDYTGELFF; DNA: TGTGCCAGCTCACCAGGCGGGGTCGATTACACCGGGGAGCTGTTTTTT
size: many; V: TRBV5-1; D: TRBD1; J: TRBJ2-7; CDR3: CASMETGASYEQYF; DNA: TGCGCCAGCATGGAGACAGGGGCCTCCTACGAGCAGTACTTC
size: many; V: TRBV7-9; D: NA; J: TRBJ2-1; CDR3: CASSEIPLDNEQFF; DNA: TGTGCCAGCAGCGAGATCCCGCTAGACAATGAGCAGTTCTTC
size: many; V: TRBV7-9; D: TRBD1; J: TRBJ1-5; CDR3: CASSSTGKGQPQHF; DNA: TGTGCCAGCAGCTCGACAGGGAAGGGTCAGCCCCAGCATTTT
size: many; V: TRBV7-2; D: TRBD1; J: TRBJ2-3; CDR3: CASSFRGLTTDTQYF; DNA: TGTGCCAGCAGCTTCAGGGGGCTGACGACAGATACGCAGTATTTT
size: NA; V: TRBV10-1; D: NA; J: TRBJ2-3; CDR3: CASSVYDSAPTDTQYF; DNA: TGCGCCAGCAGTGTATACGACTCCGCCCCGACAGATACGCAGTATTTT
size: NA; V: TRBV6-5; D: TRBD1; J: TRBJ2-7; CDR3: CASRPGQVSEQYF; DNA: TGTGCCAGCAGACCGGGACAGGTCTCCGAGCAGTACTTC
size: few; V: TRBV20-1; D: NA; J: TRBJ1-5; CDR3: CSVGTHNNQPQHF; DNA: TGCAGTGTGGGCACTCATAACAATCAGCCCCAGCATTTT
size: many; V: TRBV10-3; D: NA; J: TRBJ2-7; CDR3: CAISESSYEQYF; DNA: TGTGCCATCAGTGAGTCGAGTTACGAGCAGTACTTC
size: few; V: TRBV29-1; D: NA; J: TRBJ1-2; CDR3: CSVTLGFNYGYTF; DNA: TGCAGCGTTACCCTAGGGTTTAACTATGGCTACACCTTC
size: NA; V: TRBV7-2; D: NA; J: TRBJ1-1; CDR3: CASSLGPANTEAFF; DNA: TGTGCCAGCAGCTTAGGGCCAGCGAACACTGAAGCTTTCTTT
size: many; V: TRBV6-5; D: NA; J: TRBJ1-6; CDR3: CASSYGDRENSPLHF; DNA: TGTGCCAGCAGTTACGGAGACAGAGAGAATTCACCCCTCCACTTT
size: many; V: TRBV10-2; D: NA; J: TRBJ2-1; CDR3: CASSGVGSYNEQFF; DNA: TGCGCCAGCAGTGGCGTTGGCTCCTACAATGAGCAGTTCTTC
size: NA; V: TRBV7-3; D: TRBD2; J: TRBJ2-1; CDR3: CASSFSGGGSYNEQLF; DNA: TGTGCCAGCAGCTTTAGCGGGGGCGGCTCCTACAATGAGCAGTTGTTC
size: many; V: TRBV7-8; D: NA; J: TRBJ2-7; CDR3: CASSRSHGGTPAEQYF; DNA: TGTGCCAGCAGCCGATCCCATGGGGGTACCCCAGCCGAGCAGTACTTC
size: NA; V: TRBV2; D: NA; J: TRBJ2-2; CDR3: CASNSINTGELFF; DNA: TGTGCCAGCAACAGCATTAACACCGGGGAGCTGTTTTTT
size: NA; V: TRBV7-2; D: NA; J: TRBJ1-5; CDR3: CASSLDLGTQPQHF; DNA: TGTGCCAGCAGCTTAGATTTAGGGACTCAGCCCCAGCATTTT
size: many; V: TRBV3-1; D: TRBD1; J: TRBJ1-2; CDR3: CASSQLTGGGYTF; DNA: TGTGCCAGCAGCCAGCTAACAGGGGGTGGCTACACCTTC
size: many; V: TRBV28; D: NA; J: TRBJ2-7; CDR3: CASSLTSTGQYF; DNA: TGTGCCAGCAGCCTGACATCCACGGGGCAGTACTTC
size: many; V: TRBV13; D: NA; J: TRBJ2-1; CDR3: CASSPNPEGGEQFF; DNA: TGTGCCAGCAGCCCCAACCCGGAGGGTGGAGAGCAGTTCTTC
size: NA; V: TRBV12-2; D: NA; J: TRBJ1-5; CDR3: CASRIRHRSIHQPQHF; DNA: TGTGCAAGTCGCATCCGACACAGGAGTATTCATCAGCCCCAGCATTTT
size: NA; V: TRBV5-1; D: TRBD1; J: TRBJ2-5; CDR3: CASSSNNRGETQYF; DNA: TGCGCCAGCAGCTCAAACAACAGGGGAGAGACCCAGTACTTC
size: many; V: TRBV11-2; D: NA; J: TRBJ2-3; CDR3: CASSLRGVDTDTQYF; DNA: TGTGCCAGCAGCTTACGTGGGGTCGACACAGATACGCAGTATTTT
size: NA; V: TRBV7-6; D: NA; J: TRBJ1-1; CDR3: CASSLGAVRAARGEAFF; DNA: TGTGCCAGCAGCTTAGGTGCGGTCAGGGCGGCGAGGGGTGAAGCTTTCTTT
size: NA; V: TRBV19; D: TRBD1; J: TRBJ1-5; CDR3: CASSRGTGGNQPQHF; DNA: TGTGCCAGTAGCAGAGGGACAGGGGGCAATCAGCCCCAGCATTTT
size: NA; V: TRBV10-2; D: NA; J: TRBJ2-2; CDR3: CASSETATGELFF; DNA: TGCGCCAGCAGTGAGACTGCGACCGGGGAGCTGTTTTTT
size: few; V: TRBV19; D: TRBD1; J: TRBJ2-5; CDR3: CASSTRQGGLETQYF; DNA: TGTGCCAGTAGTACTAGACAAGGGGGCTTGGAGACCCAGTACTTC
size: NA; V: TRBV2; D: NA; J: TRBJ1-5; CDR3: CAGGGGTGNQPQHF; DNA: TGTGCCGGAGGAGGGGGGACGGGCAATCAGCCCCAGCATTTT
size: few; V: TRBV5-1; D: TRBD1; J: TRBJ1-2; CDR3: CASSTGTGGYGYTF; DNA: TGCGCCAGCTCAACCGGGACAGGGGGCTATGGCTACACCTTC
size: many; V: TRBV5-1; D: TRBD2; J: TRBJ2-7; CDR3: CASSLGREVYYEQYF; DNA: TGCGCCAGCAGCTTGGGTCGGGAGGTATACTACGAGCAGTACTTC
size: many; V: TRBV29-1; D: NA; J: TRBJ1-1; CDR3: CSVVGQISTEAFF; DNA: TGCAGCGTTGTAGGGCAGATAAGCACTGAAGCTTTCTTT
size: many; V: TRBV20-1; D: NA; J: TRBJ1-5; CDR3: CSARDPGRQPQHF; DNA: TGCAGTGCTAGAGATCCGGGCCGGCAGCCCCAGCATTTT
size: few; V: TRBV20-1; D: TRBD2; J: TRBJ2-3; CDR3: CSAPSGSTDTQYF; DNA: TGCAGCGCTCCTAGCGGAAGCACAGATACGCAGTATTTT
size: NA; V: TRBV18; D: TRBD1; J: TRBJ1-1; CDR3: CASSPQGANTEAFF; DNA: TGTGCCAGCTCACCCCAGGGGGCGAACACTGAAGCTTTCTTT
size: few; V: TRBV5-1; D: TRBD1; J: TRBJ2-3; CDR3: CASSYSTGVDTQYF; DNA: TGCGCCAGCAGCTATTCCACAGGGGTTGATACGCAGTATTTT
size: many; V: TRBV12-3/TRBV12-4; D: NA; J: TRBJ2-2; CDR3: CASSIGTPGELFF; DNA: TGTGCCAGCAGTATCGGGACACCCGGGGAGCTGTTTTTT
size: many; V: TRBV12-3/TRBV12-4; D: TRBD1; J: TRBJ1-3; CDR3: CASSFAGGSGNTIYF; DNA: TGTGCCAGCAGTTTTGCAGGGGGCTCTGGAAACACCATATATTTT
size: NA; V: TRBV6-1; D: NA; J: TRBJ1-2; CDR3: CASSEGFFSNYGYTF; DNA: TGTGCCAGCAGTGAAGGGTTTTTCTCCAACTATGGCTACACCTTC
size: many; V: TRBV6-1; D: TRBD2; J: TRBJ2-7; CDR3: CASSQLAGIYEQYF; DNA: TGTGCCAGCAGCCAACTAGCGGGGATATACGAGCAGTACTTC
size: few; V: TRBV27; D: NA; J: TRBJ2-6; CDR3: CASRQLSGANVLTF; DNA: TGTGCCAGCAGACAACTCTCTGGGGCCAACGTCCTGACTTTC
size: many; V: TRBV7-2; D: TRBD1; J: TRBJ1-1; CDR3: CASSPGQGRTEAFF; DNA: TGTGCCAGCAGCCCCGGACAGGGGAGAACTGAAGCTTTCTTT
size: many; V: TRBV3-1; D: NA; J: TRBJ1-2; CDR3: CASSQGQNYGYTF; DNA: TGTGCCAGCAGCCAAGGACAGAACTATGGCTACACCTTC
size: many; V: TRBV5-1; D: NA; J: TRBJ1-5; CDR3: CASSPGQNNQPQHF; DNA: TGCGCCAGCAGCCCAGGACAGAACAATCAGCCCCAGCATTTT
size: few; V: TRBV7-9; D: TRBD1; J: TRBJ1-2; CDR3: CASKAGGGGYTF; DNA: TGTGCCAGCAAGGCAGGGGGCGGCGGCTACACCTTC
size: many; V: TRBV12-3/TRBV12-4; D: NA; J: TRBJ2-2; CDR3: CASSLGSGTGELFF; DNA: TGTGCCAGCAGTTTAGGCAGTGGCACCGGGGAGCTGTTTTTT
size: many; V: TRBV5-1; D: NA; J: TRBJ1-1; CDR3: CASSQNTEAFF; DNA: TGCGCCAGCAGTCAGAACACTGAAGCTTTCTTT